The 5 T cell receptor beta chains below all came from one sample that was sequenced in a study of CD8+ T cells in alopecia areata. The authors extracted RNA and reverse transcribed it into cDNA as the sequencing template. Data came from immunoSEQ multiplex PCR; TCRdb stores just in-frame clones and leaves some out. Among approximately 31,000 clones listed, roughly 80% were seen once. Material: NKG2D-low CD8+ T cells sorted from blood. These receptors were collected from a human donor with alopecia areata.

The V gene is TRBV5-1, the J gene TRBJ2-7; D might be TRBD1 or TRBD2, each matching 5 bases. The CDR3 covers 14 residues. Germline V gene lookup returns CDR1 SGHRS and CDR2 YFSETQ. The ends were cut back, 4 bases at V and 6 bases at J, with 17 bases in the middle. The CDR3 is CASSPGTGPGEQYF. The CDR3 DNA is TGCGCCAGCAGCCCGGGGACGGGTCCGGGCGAGCAGTACTTC. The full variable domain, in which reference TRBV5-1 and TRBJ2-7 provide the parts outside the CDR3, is KAGVTQTPRYLIKTRGQQVTLSCSPISGHRSVSWYQQTPGQGLQFLFEYFSETQRNKGNFPGRFSGRQFSNSRSEMNVSTLELGDSALYLCASSPGTGPGEQYFGPGTRLTVT.

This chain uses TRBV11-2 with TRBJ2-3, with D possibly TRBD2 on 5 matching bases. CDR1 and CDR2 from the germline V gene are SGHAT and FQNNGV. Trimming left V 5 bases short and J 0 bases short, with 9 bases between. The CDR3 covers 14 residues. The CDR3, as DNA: TGTGCCAGCAGCGATAGCGCGAGCACAGATACGCAGTATTTT. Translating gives CASSDSASTDTQYF.

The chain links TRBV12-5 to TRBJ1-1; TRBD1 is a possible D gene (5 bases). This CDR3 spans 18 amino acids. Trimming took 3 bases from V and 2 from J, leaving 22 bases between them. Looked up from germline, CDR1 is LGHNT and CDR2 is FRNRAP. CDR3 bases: TGTGCTAGTGGTTTTTTTAATGGGGGTTCGGACCGAAACACTGAAGCTTTCTTT. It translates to CASGFFNGGSDRNTEAFF.

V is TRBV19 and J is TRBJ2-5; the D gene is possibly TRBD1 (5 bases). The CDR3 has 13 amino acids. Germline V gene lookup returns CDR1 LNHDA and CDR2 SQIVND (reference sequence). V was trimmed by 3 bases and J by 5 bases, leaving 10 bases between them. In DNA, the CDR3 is TGTGCCAGTAGTATCGGCAGGGCGGAGACCCAGTACTTC. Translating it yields CASSIGRAETQYF.

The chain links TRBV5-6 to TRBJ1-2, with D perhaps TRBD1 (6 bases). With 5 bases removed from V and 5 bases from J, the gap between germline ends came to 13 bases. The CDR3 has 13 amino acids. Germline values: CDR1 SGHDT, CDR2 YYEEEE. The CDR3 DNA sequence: TGTGCCAGCAGGATCGGACAGAGGTATGGCTACACCTTC. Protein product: CASRIGQRYGYTF.